Below are 14 T cell receptor beta chains sequenced from a single sample in a study of T cell responses to AZD1222 COVID-19 vaccine. The data were produced by immunoSEQ multiplex PCR, yet TCRdb's version contains in-frame clones alone and is incomplete. This sample carries roughly 190,000 clones, around nine tenths of them seen once, and the ten largest clones take around 3.6%. Sample: peripheral blood, taken 28 days after the second dose of the MenACWY control vaccine. The receptors originated from an adult who received the MenACWY meningococcal vaccine as a control.

The chain combines TRBV6-5 with TRBJ2-7; D might be TRBD1 (6 bases). This CDR3 has 13 residues. Trimming shortened V by 5 bases and J by 2 bases, and 10 bases separated the two germline ends. From germline, CDR1 is MNHEY and CDR2 SVGAGI. The CDR3: CASSPPGAYEQYF. The CDR3 region has the DNA TGTGCCAGCAGTCCGCCAGGGGCCTACGAGCAGTACTTC.

V and J are TRBV9 and TRBJ1-5; D not certain. V was trimmed by 3 bases and J by 2 bases, leaving 12 bases between them. Germline V lookup: CDR1 SGDLS, CDR2 YYNGEE. This CDR3 is 15 amino acids long. CDR3 sequence: CASSAGVVGNQPQHF. In nucleotides, the CDR3 is TGTGCCAGCAGCGCCGGGGTGGTAGGCAATCAGCCCCAGCATTTT.

J is TRBJ2-7 and V is TRBV4-3, with a tentative D call TRBD2 (6 bases). Trimming removed 0 bases at V and 4 bases at J, with 7 bases between. This CDR3 is 13 amino acids long. Per the germline V gene, CDR1 is LGHNA and CDR2 is YSLEER. CDR3 bases: TGCGCCAGCAGCCAAGACGCGGGGTACGAGCAGTACTTC. Translation: CASSQDAGYEQYF.

In its sample, this clone was seen once. The chain employs TRBV11-1 and TRBJ1-5; D might be TRBD1 (6 bases). Trimming removed 0 bases at V and 2 bases at J, with 17 bases between. Germline loops: CDR1 SGHAT, CDR2 FQDESV (reference sequence). The CDR3 extends over 18 amino acids. CDR3 bases: TGTGCCAGCAGCTTAGCTGTACAGGGCGTCGAGGGCAATCAGCCCCAGCATTTT. Amino acid sequence: CASSLAVQGVEGNQPQHF.

Details on this clone: A read error may produce the germline difference seen at one junction end. The rearrangement links TRBV14 to TRBJ2-7; the match to TRBD1 covers 7 bases. The germline gives CDR1 SGHDN, CDR2 FVKESK. The CDR3 runs 12 residues. The DNA for the CDR3 is TGTGCCAGCAGCCAAGAAGCAGGGGGTCCAATCTTC. Translation: CASSQEAGGPIF.

This clone was found once. The rearrangement links TRBV6-5 to TRBJ2-3; a weak D match, TRBD1 (6 bases). Deletions cut 7 bases from V and 2 bases from J, with 16 bases between. This CDR3 is 15 amino acids long. The germline V gene has CDR1 MNHEY and CDR2 SVGAGI. In DNA form, the CDR3 reads TGTGCCAGCAAGAGGACAGCGGATAACACAGATACGCAGTATTTT. It yields the protein CASKRTADNTDTQYF.

This clone appeared a single time. The gene calls are TRBV7-9 and TRBJ2-1; D is possibly TRBD1 (5 bases). Germline CDR1 and CDR2: SEHNR and FQNEAQ (reference sequence). The CDR3 is 14 amino acids. Trimming took off 5 bases at V and 4 bases at J, with 12 bases between the two ends. The CDR3: CASSHRQSYNEQFF. CDR3 nucleotides: TGTGCCAGCAGCCATAGACAGAGTTACAATGAGCAGTTCTTC.

The chain has TRBV24-1 and TRBJ2-3, with unresolved D. The CDR3 is made up of 13 amino acids. The V end was cut by 1 base, the J end by 5 bases, with 6 bases between. Germline V gene lookup returns CDR1 KGHDR and CDR2 SFDVKD. The CDR3 is CATSDFTGDTQYF. The DNA for the CDR3 is TGTGCCACCAGTGATTTTACGGGAGATACGCAGTATTTT.

This clone was counted a single time. V and J are TRBV28 and TRBJ2-2; D remains unclear. Trimming cost V 5 bases and J 8 bases, with 12 bases left between them. The CDR3 has 13 amino acids. Germline values: CDR1 MDHEN, CDR2 SYDVKM. The CDR3 loop reads CASSLLYLGELFF. The CDR3, as DNA: TGTGCCAGCAGTCTCCTATATTTGGGGGAGCTGTTTTTT.

J is TRBJ2-4 and V is TRBV7-2; D is possibly TRBD1 or TRBD2 (5 bases each). V lost 0 bases, J lost 5 bases, and 11 bases lay in between. The length of the CDR3 is 15 residues. Germline CDR1 reads SGHTA; CDR2 reads FQGNSA. CDR3 DNA: TGTGCCAGCAGCTTAGCACCGGGGCCCCAAAACATTCAGTACTTC. Protein sequence: CASSLAPGPQNIQYF.

V and J are TRBV18 and TRBJ2-5, with D possibly TRBD1 on 6 matching bases. This CDR3 spans 17 amino acids. The ends were cut back, 1 base at V and 1 base at J, with 16 bases in the middle. CDR1 and CDR2 from the germline V gene are KGHSH and LQKENI. This CDR3 is CASSPLPPGAPQETQYF. CDR3 nucleotides: TGTGCCAGCTCACCACTTCCGCCAGGGGCCCCCCAAGAGACCCAGTACTTC.

This clone turned up a few times. The gene calls are TRBV28 and TRBJ1-1; perhaps TRBD1 as D (6 bases). Germline V gives CDR1 MDHEN, CDR2 SYDVKM. This CDR3 spans 12 amino acids. Trimming left V 5 bases short and J 9 bases short, with 13 bases between. CDR3 bases: TGTGCCAGCAGTGCACAGGGACGTCAAGCTTTCTTT. Residues: CASSAQGRQAFF.

The V gene is TRBV10-3, the J gene TRBJ2-7, with 8 positions matching TRBD1. CDR1 is ENHRY and CDR2 is SYGVKD in the germline V gene. Losses at the gene ends were 6 bases for V and 3 bases for J; bases not matched to a gene: 7. The CDR3 contains 14 residues. CDR3 in DNA: TGTGCCATCAGGCGGGACAGGAGTAACTACGAGCAGTACTTC. Protein product: CAIRRDRSNYEQYF.

V and J are TRBV6-2 or TRBV6-3 and TRBJ1-5; D not certain. This CDR3 has 14 amino acids. V lost 4 bases and J 3 bases, leaving 10 bases between the germline ends. The V gene's germline CDR1 is MNHEY and CDR2 SVGEGT. CDR3 DNA: TGTGCCAGCAGTTTATTGGGTTCCAATCAGCCCCAGCATTTT. Translation gives CASSLLGSNQPQHF.